The clone carrying this T cell receptor beta chain was seen at least ten times. This entry belongs to a study of CD8+CD57+ T cells in acquired aplastic anemia. The overall study: When averaged, DNA from sorted CD4+ and CD8+ cells came to approximately 3.2 ug.

Profiling of TCR beta VDJ combinations and CDR3 sequences used genomic DNA as template. TCRdb passed the reads through MiXCR, listing each CDR3 protein once. The data contain 86,000 or so distinct CDR3 sequences, approximately 46% of them singletons. The sample taken for sequencing was sorted CD4+, CD8+, or CD8+CD57+ T cells (not recorded which) from PBMCs. This TCR came from a human donor in good health, serving as a control.

CDR3 sequence: CASSSYTEAFF. The CDR3 DNA follows: TGTGCCAGCAGTTCATACACTGAAGCTTTCTTT. The chain uses TRBV12-3 or TRBV12-4 and TRBJ1-1; D uncertain. V gave up 4 bases and J gave up 3 bases, with 3 bases separating them. The CDR3 loop spans 11 amino acids.